The clone carrying this T cell receptor (beta chain) was found many times. The data are from a study of T cells in Graves' hyperthyroidism and ophthalmopathy. The TCR beta CDR3 regions underwent amplification using RNA transcripts as the source. HTBI primers drove first-round RT-PCR of the TCR CDR3. Each CDR3 protein is one row after TCRdb ran MiXCR on the multiplex PCR reads. Of some 500,000 distinct CDR3 sequences in the sample, roughly 25% are singletons; the top ten hold 11%. Trimming cost V 5 bases and J 3 bases, with 20 bases left between them. Germline V gene lookup returns CDR1 MDHEN and CDR2 SYDVKM. CDR3 size: 16 residues.

The clonotype comes from a woman in her twenties or thirties with Graves' ophthalmopathy. Sequences were obtained from blood. The chain recombines TRBV28 with TRBJ2-7, with D maybe TRBD1 (6 bases). The DNA of the CDR3 is TGTGCCAGCAGTCCCGCAGGTCTCACAGGGTTCTACGAGCAGTACTTC. Its protein product is CASSPAGLTGFYEQYF.